What follows is one T cell receptor (beta chain) and its context. This sample is part of a study of blood T cell repertoires in COVID-19. In the study overall: Samples representing acute and convalescent COVID-19 were sourced from the United States, Italy and Spain.

Per the study methods: The authors estimated nucleated cell counts from reference gene primer amplification. Method: immunoSEQ multiplex PCR; TCRdb's copy keeps in-frame clones and lacks some. V and J calls and clone size follow that table, whereas D and trimming were derived from the DNA. The repertoire consists of 65,000 to 95,000 clones, with 85% occurring once and the leading ten covering under 20%. This clonotype was obtained from a man aged 80 or over with active or convalescent COVID-19. The sequenced material came from peripheral blood.

The chain's CDR3 is CSAADRSSGAEAFF. In nucleotides, the CDR3 is TGCAGCGCCGCCGACAGATCCTCGGGGGCTGAAGCTTTCTTT. The chain links TRBV29-1 to TRBJ1-1; D is perhaps TRBD1 (5 bases). The CDR3 sequence is 14 residues long. Trimming shortened V by 7 bases and J by 6 bases, and 21 bases separated the two germline ends. Germline V CDR1 and CDR2: SQVTM, ANQGSEA.